This T cell receptor (beta chain) was retrieved from a study of cytomegalovirus exposure and HLA in healthy donors. Points from the study as a whole: There were fewer than 200 TCR beta chains listed as cytomegalovirus-associated. As a later analysis showed, several of the most significant clusters appeared to be linked to common viral pathogens. Reports state that TCR beta sequences accurately predicted most subjects' HLA-A and HLA-B alleles.

A multiplex PCR was run with 60 Vbeta primers and 13 Jbeta primers. Here immunoSEQ multiplex PCR was the method, and the copy in TCRdb shows in-frame clones only, minus some. This table has 150,000 to 200,000 clones, about an eighth appearing once. On this clone itself: Antigen: not known.

The CDR3 loop spans 15 amino acids. The V end lost 2 bases, the J end lost 6 bases, and 16 bases lay between the germline ends. Looked up from germline, CDR1 is SNHLY and CDR2 is FYNNEI. What was sequenced was PBMCs. V usage is TRBV2 and J usage is TRBJ1-1, with D perhaps TRBD1 (5 bases). The sequence was obtained from a man aged 50 to 59 in good health and CMV-seropositive. The CDR3 nucleotides read TGTGCCAGCAGTGAATACACAGCTACGGGGGCTGAAGCTTTCTTT. This sequence encodes CASSEYTATGAEAFF.